The 16 T cell receptor beta chains presented below share a single source sample, sequenced in a study of CD8+ T cells in alopecia areata. Once RNA had been extracted, it was reverse transcribed into cDNA to act as the sequencing template. TCRdb's copy holds only in-frame clones and misses some; the assay was immunoSEQ multiplex PCR. In the table there are 55,000 to 65,000 clones, roughly 45% of which are singletons. Sequenced material: NKG2D-low CD8+ T cells sorted from blood. These receptors came from a human donor with alopecia areata.

This clone showed up just a few times. This chain links TRBV28 with TRBJ2-1, with a possible D match to TRBD1 (5 bases). The V end lost 3 bases, the J end lost 10 bases, and 16 bases lay between the germline ends. The germline CDR1 and CDR2 sequences are MDHEN and SYDVKM. The CDR3 covers 14 residues. In nucleotides, the CDR3 is TGTGCCAGCAGTTTTTGGGGCAGGGTGCGGGAGCAGTTCTTC. Residues: CASSFWGRVREQFF.

This clone was counted a single time. The chain combines TRBV5-1 with TRBJ1-1, with 8 bases matching TRBD1. CDR3 length equals 16 residues. The junction had 5 bases not matched to a gene; V was cut back by 1 base and J by 0 bases. Germline V gene data show CDR1 as SGHRS and CDR2 as YFSETQ. CDR3 nucleotides: TGCGCCAGCAGCTTGACAGGGGGTTCCATGAACACTGAAGCTTTCTTT. It encodes CASSLTGGSMNTEAFF.

This clone has only a few counts. This chain uses TRBV7-9 with TRBJ2-7; D ambiguous. V was cut by 6 bases and J by 0 bases, with 6 bases left in between. Germline values: CDR1 SEHNR, CDR2 FQNEAQ (reference sequence). The CDR3 runs 12 residues. This CDR3 reads CASRMSSYEQYF. The CDR3 nucleotides are TGTGCCAGCAGAATGAGCTCCTACGAGCAGTACTTC.

The rearrangement links TRBV6-4 to TRBJ2-2, with D perhaps matching TRBD1 or TRBD2 (5 bases each). Deletions cut 0 bases from V and 1 base from J, with 12 bases between. The germline gives CDR1 MRHNA, CDR2 SNTAGT. The CDR3 contains 17 residues. Written as DNA, the CDR3 is TGTGCCAGCAGTGACTCGTGGCGTGGGGGGAACACCGGGGAGCTGTTTTTT. Residues: CASSDSWRGGNTGELFF.

The table lists this clone with a few counts. The rearrangement uses TRBV7-9 and TRBJ2-2; no definite D call. The CDR3 extends over 16 amino acids. V was trimmed by 0 bases and J by 7 bases, leaving 15 bases between them. CDR1 is SEHNR, CDR2 FQNEAQ, per germline (reference sequence). The CDR3, as DNA: TGTGCCAGCAGCTTAGCGAGACCTGAAATACTCGGGGAGCTGTTTTTT. Amino acids: CASSLARPEILGELFF.

This clone has a handful of counts. The chain employs TRBV28 and TRBJ2-3, with no clear D. The CDR3 loop spans 12 amino acids. The ends were cut back, 6 bases at V and 2 bases at J, with 6 bases in the middle. In germline, CDR1 is MDHEN, CDR2 SYDVKM. For the CDR3, the DNA is TGTGCCAGCAGCCCGTCCACAGATACGCAGTATTTT. This sequence encodes CASSPSTDTQYF.

This clone was seen a few times. The rearrangement links TRBV29-1 to TRBJ2-2; 9 bases map to TRBD1. This CDR3 region has 14 residues. Germline assignment: CDR1 SQVTM and CDR2 ANQGSEA. Trimming cost V 5 bases and J 1 base; bases outside gene matches: 2. CDR3 region: CSVQDRGNTGELFF. Here the CDR3 DNA reads TGCAGCGTTCAGGACAGGGGGAACACCGGGGAGCTGTTTTTT.

This chain uses TRBV7-2 with TRBJ2-7; D is uncertain. The germline V and J ends were trimmed by 3 bases and 5 bases, with 17 bases remaining between them. The length of the CDR3 is 15 residues. The V gene's germline CDR1 is SGHTA and CDR2 FQGNSA. The CDR3 DNA follows: TGTGCCAGCAGCTTCTACTCCGTCCCGGCCGACGAGCAGTACTTC. It is translated as CASSFYSVPADEQYF.

In DNA, the CDR3 is TGTGCCAGCAGCGCCTCCGGGACAAACATTCAGTACTTC. It is translated as CASSASGTNIQYF. The V call is TRBV5-4, the J call TRBJ2-4; D might be TRBD1 or TRBD2, each matching 5 bases. V lost 4 bases and J lost 6, with 11 bases in between. The CDR3 totals 13 residues. Looked up from germline, CDR1 is SGHNT and CDR2 is YYREEE (reference sequence).

This clone has more than one count but fewer than ten. The rearrangement uses TRBV29-1 and TRBJ2-7; the match to TRBD1 covers 8 bases. The CDR3 length is 17 residues. V lost 6 bases and J lost 0; bases outside the gene matches: 16. Germline V gene data show CDR1 as SQVTM and CDR2 as ANQGSEA. CDR3 loop: CSVRGRTGPLGSYEQYF. DNA of the CDR3: TGCAGCGTGAGGGGTCGGACAGGGCCTCTGGGCTCCTACGAGCAGTACTTC.

The V gene is TRBV4-1, the J gene TRBJ2-7; perhaps TRBD2 as D (6 bases). V was pared by 0 bases and J by 3 bases, with 12 bases between. This CDR3 is 15 amino acids long. CDR1 is MGHRA and CDR2 is YSYEKL in the germline V gene. Written as DNA, the CDR3 is TGCGCCAGCAGCCAAGAGACTCGGGAGAACTACGAGCAGTACTTC. Its translation is CASSQETRENYEQYF.

This clone was counted a few times. The chain uses TRBV29-1 and TRBJ2-7; D is tentatively TRBD1 or TRBD2 (6 bases each). This CDR3 region has 12 residues. Trimming stripped 4 bases from V and 6 bases from J, with 13 bases between. Germline V CDR1 and CDR2: SQVTM, ANQGSEA. CDR3 region: CSVVGGPGEQYF. The CDR3 bases are TGCAGCGTTGTAGGGGGGCCTGGCGAGCAGTACTTC.

The gene calls are TRBV6-5 and TRBJ2-2; D ambiguous. Germline assignment: CDR1 MNHEY and CDR2 SVGAGI. Trimming removed 3 bases at V and 5 bases at J, with 4 bases between. CDR3 length equals 12 residues. CDR3 coding DNA: TGTGCCAGCAGTTATACAACCGGGGAGCTGTTTTTT. Translation gives CASSYTTGELFF.

This chain uses TRBV25-1 with TRBJ1-1; no firm D call. Germline V gene sequence: CDR1 MGHDK, CDR2 SYGVNS. The CDR3 covers 14 residues. Trimming pared 6 bases from V and 5 bases from J, leaving 16 bases between. The CDR3 reads CASRAEEMLTEAFF. Here the CDR3 DNA reads TGTGCCAGCAGGGCCGAAGAAATGTTGACTGAAGCTTTCTTT.

The J gene is TRBJ1-1, the V gene TRBV7-9; D not resolved. The CDR3 consists of 13 residues. Germline-derived CDR1 and CDR2 are SEHNR and FQNEAQ (reference sequence). Trimming took off 5 bases at V and 5 bases at J, with 12 bases between the two ends. The CDR3 sequence is CASSPGHGTEAFF. CDR3 sequence (DNA): TGTGCCAGCAGCCCCGGGCATGGGACTGAAGCTTTCTTT.

This clone was seen only once. This chain uses TRBV2 with TRBJ2-1; 7 positions match TRBD1. V lost 6 bases and J lost 3; bases outside the gene matches: 5. Germline V gene data show CDR1 as SNHLY and CDR2 as FYNNEI. The CDR3 runs 14 residues. The CDR3 loop is CASRQDRNYNEQFF. As DNA, the CDR3 is TGTGCCAGCAGACAGGACAGGAACTACAATGAGCAGTTCTTC.